A selection of T cell receptor beta chains follows, all from one sample in a study of beta chain features in type 1 diabetes. Repertoires were generated with immunoSEQ multiplex PCR, while TCRdb's copy carries only in-frame clones and drops some. The sample holds a few hundred thousand clones, 30% seen once. Input material: naive CD4+ T cells from blood. The receptors come from a young man in good health. Both conserved end residues are part of each CDR3. The D gene is left open where the match is weak. Expanded clones get a size class; other rows say once, few or many, or leave the size out.

TRBD2	TRBV7-3	-	TRBJ2-3	CASSSSGGRTDTQYF	TGTGCCAGCAGCTCTAGCGGGGGCCGCACAGATACGCAGTATTTT
TRBD1	TRBV15	-	TRBJ2-7	CATSRPGQGHEQYF	TGTGCCACCAGCAGACCGGGACAGGGCCACGAGCAGTACTTC
TRBD1	TRBV18	few	TRBJ1-4	CASSPGTGLREKLFF	TGTGCCAGCTCACCCGGGACAGGGTTGCGTGAAAAACTGTTTTTT
-	TRBV28	-	TRBJ2-5	CASSSGVQETQYF	TGTGCCAGCAGTTCAGGAGTCCAAGAGACCCAGTACTTC
TRBD2	TRBV5-1	-	TRBJ2-1	CASSPIGSGSNEQFF	TGCGCCAGCAGCCCGATCGGTAGCGGGAGCAATGAGCAGTTCTTC
TRBD2	TRBV5-1	-	TRBJ2-1	CASSWGLAGGPEQFF	TGCGCCAGCAGCTGGGGACTAGCGGGAGGCCCTGAGCAGTTCTTC
TRBD1	TRBV4-3	-	TRBJ2-3	CASSQDGQGGDTQYF	TGCGCCAGCAGCCAAGATGGACAGGGAGGAGATACGCAGTATTTT
-	TRBV29-1	once	TRBJ2-5	CSVEDSAGETQYF	TGCAGCGTTGAAGATAGCGCAGGGGAGACCCAGTACTTC
TRBD1	TRBV28	-	TRBJ1-1	CASSAENRGTEAFF	TGTGCCAGCAGCGCAGAAAACAGGGGCACTGAAGCTTTCTTT
TRBD1	TRBV10-2	few	TRBJ2-1	CASSDLGQGTFF	TGCGCCAGCAGTGACCTCGGACAGGGGACGTTCTTC
-	TRBV28	-	TRBJ1-2	CASRIQGAYGYTF	TGTGCCAGCAGGATACAGGGTGCCTATGGCTACACCTTC
TRBD2	TRBV9	few	TRBJ2-7	CASSGYSGSRDEQYF	TGTGCCAGCAGCGGTTATAGCGGGAGTAGGGACGAGCAGTACTTC
TRBD2	TRBV30	-	TRBJ2-3	CAWSVGEGRTDTQYF	TGTGCCTGGAGTGTCGGGGAGGGCCGCACAGATACGCAGTATTTT
-	TRBV7-7	-	TRBJ2-5	CASSLGLRETQYF	TGTGCCAGCAGCTTAGGACTAAGGGAGACCCAGTACTTC
TRBD1	TRBV25-1	-	TRBJ2-1	CASSEFGTGGVNEQFF	TGTGCCAGCAGTGAATTTGGGACAGGGGGTGTCAATGAGCAGTTCTTC
-	TRBV7-2	-	TRBJ2-7	CASSPPGHLIWEQYF	TGTGCCAGCAGCCCCCCGGGCCACTTAATATGGGAGCAGTACTTC
-	TRBV10-3	few	TRBJ1-2	CAISVWADGYTF	TGTGCCATCAGTGTTTGGGCCGATGGCTACACCTTC
-	TRBV4-1	-	TRBJ1-4	CASSQEQRLSEKLFF	TGCGCCAGCAGCCAAGAACAGCGACTGAGTGAAAAACTGTTTTTT